The 9 T cell receptor beta chains given below trace back to one sample, sequenced in a study of OX40 agonist ivuxolimab in advanced cancers. Profiled with immunoSEQ multiplex PCR; TCRdb holds only in-frame clones, not every one. Of roughly 100,000 clones listed, roughly nine tenths were seen once; the top ten hold roughly 5.5%. The material sequenced was CD4+ or CD8+ T cells sorted from blood, taken in a trial of the OX40 agonist ivuxolimab. The receptors stem from an adult with an advanced solid tumor such as melanoma, head and neck, liver or kidney cancer.

This chain joins TRBV19 and TRBJ1-2, with TRBD1 matching 9 bases. V lost 9 bases and J lost 1; bases outside the gene matches: 12. This CDR3 has 16 amino acids. Germline loops: CDR1 LNHDA, CDR2 SQIVND (reference sequence). CDR3: CASSRDRAIINYGYTF. CDR3 coding DNA: TGTGCCAGCTCTCGGGACAGGGCCATAATTAACTATGGCTACACCTTC. Full variable domain (outside the CDR3, taken from reference TRBV19 and TRBJ1-2): DGGITQSPKYLFRKEGQNVTLSCEQNLNHDAMYWYRQDPGQGLRLIYYSQIVNDFQKGDIAEGYSVSREKKESFPLTVTSAQKNPTAFYLCASSRDRAIINYGYTFGSGTRLTVV.

V is TRBV19 and J is TRBJ2-1; TRBD2 aligns across 8 bases. The J segment lost 4 bases and the V segment lost 5 bases, leaving 7 bases of the junction unmatched. Per the germline V gene, CDR1 is LNHDA and CDR2 is SQIVND (reference sequence). The CDR3 totals 15 residues. The CDR3: CASSATSGQYNEQFF. In DNA form, the CDR3 reads TGTGCCAGTAGTGCTACTAGCGGCCAATACAATGAGCAGTTCTTC.

This clone came up once. The CDR3 DNA reads as TGTGCCAGCAGCTTCGCCGGGACTAGCCGGGCCCAGTACTTC. It encodes CASSFAGTSRAQYF. The rearrangement joins TRBV5-4 to TRBJ2-5; 9 bases map to TRBD2. This CDR3 region has 14 residues. From germline, CDR1 is SGHNT and CDR2 YYREEE (reference sequence). The V gene end was trimmed by 2 bases and the J gene end by 9 bases; junction bases not matched to a gene: 8.

The gene calls are TRBV30 and TRBJ2-5; possible D gene TRBD2, 6 bases. Trimming took 3 bases from V and 1 from J, leaving 9 bases between them. The germline V gene has CDR1 GTSNPN and CDR2 SVGIG (reference sequence). The CDR3 contains 13 residues. CDR3 loop: CAWSGGLQETQYF. As DNA, the CDR3 is TGTGCCTGGAGCGGGGGACTCCAAGAGACCCAGTACTTC.

The chain employs TRBV6-5 and TRBJ2-7; TRBD1 agrees at 8 bases. Germline V gene data show CDR1 as MNHEY and CDR2 as SVGAGI. The CDR3 covers 13 residues. Germline trimming cut 8 bases from V and 4 bases from J; bases unmatched to any gene: 7. The DNA of the CDR3 is TGTGCCAGCGGAACAGGGGGAGAATACGAGCAGTACTTC. Its translation is CASGTGGEYEQYF.

This chain links TRBV11-2 with TRBJ1-2; D is undetermined. There are 13 residues in the CDR3. Germline values: CDR1 SGHAT, CDR2 FQNNGV. Trimming removed 5 bases at V and 7 bases at J, with 14 bases between. CDR3 sequence reads: CASSRGGVIGYTF. CDR3 in DNA: TGTGCCAGCAGCCGAGGCGGGGTCATTGGCTACACCTTC.

This chain uses TRBV6-1 with TRBJ1-2, with 9 positions matching TRBD1. V lost 2 bases, J lost 2 bases, and 6 bases stayed unmatched. CDR1 MNHNS and CDR2 SASEGT come from the germline V gene. The CDR3 runs 16 residues. CDR3 in DNA: TGTGCCAGCAGTGAATACGGACAGGGGATAAACTATGGCTACACCTTC. This sequence encodes CASSEYGQGINYGYTF.

The V gene is TRBV7-9, the J gene TRBJ1-1, with unresolved D. CDR3 length: 13 residues. From germline, CDR1 is SEHNR and CDR2 FQNEAQ (reference sequence). The V and J ends lost 1 base and 2 bases respectively, with 5 bases between them. The CDR3: CASSLVPNTEAFF. Written as DNA, the CDR3 is TGTGCCAGCAGCTTAGTCCCAAACACTGAAGCTTTCTTT.

This rearrangement joins TRBV2 to TRBJ1-5; D may be TRBD1 (5 bases). The germline V gene encodes CDR1 SNHLY and CDR2 FYNNEI. This CDR3 region has 12 residues. Between the trimmed V and J ends, which lost 7 bases and 6 bases, there was a span of 10 bases. The DNA of the CDR3 is TGTGCCAGCAAGGGGTCGATTCAGCCCCAGCATTTT. Amino acid sequence: CASKGSIQPQHF.